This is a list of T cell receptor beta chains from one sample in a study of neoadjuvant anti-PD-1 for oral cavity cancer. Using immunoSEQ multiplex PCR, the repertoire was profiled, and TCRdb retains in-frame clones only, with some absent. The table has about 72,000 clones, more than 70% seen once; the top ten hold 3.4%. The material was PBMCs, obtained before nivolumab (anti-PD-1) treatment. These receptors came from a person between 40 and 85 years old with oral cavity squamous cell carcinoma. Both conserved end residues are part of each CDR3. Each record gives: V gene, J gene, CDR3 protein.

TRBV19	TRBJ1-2	CASSITVPRYGYTF
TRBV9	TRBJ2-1	CASSVVRGGFMNEQFF
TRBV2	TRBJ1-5	CACRSHSNQPQHF
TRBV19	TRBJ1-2	CASSIPGTGGDYGYTF
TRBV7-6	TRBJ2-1	CASSERVGTPAYNEQFF
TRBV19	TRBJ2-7	CASTLATGTSYEQYF
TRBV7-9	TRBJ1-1	CASSFGDTEAFF
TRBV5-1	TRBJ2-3	CASSQGLAGVGFSDTQYF
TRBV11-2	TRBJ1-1	CASSPTNMNTEAFF
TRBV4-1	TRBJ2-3	CASSQDPRGTSGRRDTQYF
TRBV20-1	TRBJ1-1	CSAQGDLGAFF
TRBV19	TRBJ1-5	CASRYGGPGNQPQHF
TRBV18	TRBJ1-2	CASSPGTGTSSGGYTF
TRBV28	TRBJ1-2	CASRRTLRRRIYGYTF
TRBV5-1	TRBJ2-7	CASSRRRSGTLSYEQYF
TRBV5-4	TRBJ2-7	CASSRDGPYEQYF
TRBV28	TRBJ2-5	CASGGDIQETQYF
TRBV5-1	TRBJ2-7	CASSLGGQSSYEQYF
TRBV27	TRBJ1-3	CASSPPTRAAGNTIYF
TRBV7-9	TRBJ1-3	CASSLRGTASGNTIYF
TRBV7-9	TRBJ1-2	CASSSGTGGVISYGYTF
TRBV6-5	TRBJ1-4	CASRGVATNEKLFF
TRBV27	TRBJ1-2	CASSLWHTGQKNYGYTF
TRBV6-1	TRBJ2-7	CASSRTARYYEQYF
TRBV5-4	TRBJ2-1	CASSLALNPYNEQFF
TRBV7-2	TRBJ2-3	CASSSRLAGSTQYF
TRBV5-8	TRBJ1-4	CASSRGQEATNEKLFF
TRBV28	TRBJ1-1	CASSRGWNTEAFF
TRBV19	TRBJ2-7	CASSPGDRVGEQYF
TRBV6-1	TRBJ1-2	CAKKRDTDYGYTF
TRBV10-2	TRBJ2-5	CASSNSYQETQYF
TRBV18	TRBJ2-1	CASSPAGGLTYNEQFF
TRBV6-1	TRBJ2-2	CASINIANTGELFF
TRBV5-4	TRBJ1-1	CASSLGTEYTEAFF
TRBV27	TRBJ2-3	CASPRAGPDTQYF
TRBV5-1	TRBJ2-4	CASSPSTGADIQYF
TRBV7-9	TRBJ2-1	CASSWTSGSFSEQFF
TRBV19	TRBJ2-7	CASSIPGTARQYF
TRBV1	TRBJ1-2	CTSSQDSGHNYGYTF
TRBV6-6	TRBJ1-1	CASSSHTEAFF
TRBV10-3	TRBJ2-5	CAIEDPGLAETQYF
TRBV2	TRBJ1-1	CASRGQVEAFF
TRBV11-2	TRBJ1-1	CASSMTGGRVTEAFF
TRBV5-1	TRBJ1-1	CASSPRYSELNTEAFF
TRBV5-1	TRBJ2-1	CASSLLAGVRGNEQFF
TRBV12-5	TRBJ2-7	CASGSPSAGGNYEQYF
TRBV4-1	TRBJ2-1	CASSQAGTRSYNEQFF
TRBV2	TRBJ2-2	CASSPLRPSAGELFF
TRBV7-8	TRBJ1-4	CASSSERDEKLFF
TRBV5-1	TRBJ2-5	CASSLVDYQETQYF
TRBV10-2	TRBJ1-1	CASSDPRGRTEAFF
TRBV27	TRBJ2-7	CASSFLAGDYEQYF
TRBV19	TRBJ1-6	CASREESSYNSPLHF
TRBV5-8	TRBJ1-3	CASSLAVRKGRGNTIYF
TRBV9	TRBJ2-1	CASSVGAGGYNEQFF